What follows are 27 T cell receptor beta chains derived from one specimen sequenced in a study of blood T cell repertoires in COVID-19. Assay used: immunoSEQ multiplex PCR; TCRdb lists only in-frame clones, some missing. The table has about 40,000 clones, roughly 88% seen once; the top ten hold around 2.4%. Material for sequencing was peripheral blood. Every receptor here comes from a human donor in a cohort sampled during active COVID-19.

The chain recombines TRBV15 with TRBJ1-5, with TRBD1 as a possible D gene (5 bases). The CDR3 extends over 15 amino acids. V was cut by 0 bases and J by 3 bases, with 9 bases left in between. CDR1 is LNHNV, CDR2 YYDKDF, per germline (reference sequence). Here the CDR3 reads CATSRDRGTNQPQHF. The DNA of the CDR3 is TGTGCCACCAGCAGAGATCGGGGGACCAATCAGCCCCAGCATTTT.

This rearrangement joins TRBV27 to TRBJ2-2; D gene uncertain. CDR3 length: 14 residues. Germline loops: CDR1 MNHEY, CDR2 SMNVEV (reference sequence). V lost 0 bases, J lost 5 bases, and 7 bases lay in between. The CDR3 coding sequence is TGTGCCAGCAGTTTATCTCCCCCGACCGGGGAGCTGTTTTTT. Its translation is CASSLSPPTGELFF.

J is TRBJ1-1 and V is TRBV7-3; D is unclear. Germline CDR1 SGHTA, CDR2 FQGTGA. Trimming took off 6 bases at V and 3 bases at J, with 8 bases between the two ends. This CDR3 contains 12 residues. CDR3 region: CASRSGHTEAFF. In nucleotides, the CDR3 is TGTGCCAGCAGATCTGGGCACACTGAAGCTTTCTTT.

This chain uses TRBV7-2 with TRBJ1-1; TRBD1 agrees at 10 bases. Germline V gene sequence: CDR1 SGHTA, CDR2 FQGNSA. V trimming: 4 bases; J trimming: 8 bases; junction bases outside the gene matches: 10. This CDR3 region has 15 residues. In DNA, the CDR3 is TGTGCCAGCAGCTGGGTGGCGGGACAGGGGCAAGAAGCTTTCTTT. Amino acids: CASSWVAGQGQEAFF.

The chain is built from TRBV6-1 and TRBJ2-1, with D tentatively TRBD2 (6 bases). CDR1 is MNHNS and CDR2 is SASEGT in the germline V gene. Trimming pared 2 bases from V and 12 bases from J, leaving 17 bases between. This CDR3 is built from 14 residues. CDR3 residues: CASSEPGTPLGQFF. The CDR3 DNA is TGTGCCAGCAGTGAACCCGGGACTCCCCTCGGGCAGTTCTTC.

The V call is TRBV3-1 (or the pseudogene TRBV3-2), the J call TRBJ2-7, with TRBD1 as a possible D gene (6 bases). The V gene's germline CDR1 is LGHDT and CDR2 YNNKEL (reference sequence). V was pared by 4 bases and J by 9 bases, with 22 bases between. This CDR3 is built from 15 residues. The CDR3 spells CASSPGTSSSSGQYF. The CDR3 bases are TGTGCCAGCAGCCCAGGGACATCTTCCTCCTCTGGGCAGTACTTC.

The V and J genes are TRBV10-3 and TRBJ2-1; 8 bases map to TRBD2. With 5 bases clipped from V and 6 bases from J, the junction kept 9 bases outside the gene matches. CDR1 and CDR2 from the germline V gene are ENHRY and SYGVKD. The CDR3 consists of 15 residues. The CDR3 loop reads CAISQGLESANEQFF. CDR3 DNA: TGTGCCATCAGTCAGGGACTAGAGTCTGCCAATGAGCAGTTCTTC.

This clone came up once. This rearrangement joins TRBV2 to TRBJ2-1, with D unclear. Trimming stripped 4 bases from V and 7 bases from J, with 5 bases between. The CDR3 has 11 residues. CDR1 is SNHLY, CDR2 FYNNEI, per germline. Here the CDR3 reads CASSGENEQFF. Written as DNA, the CDR3 is TGTGCCAGCAGTGGAGAGAATGAGCAGTTCTTC. The full variable domain, its missing parts supplied by reference TRBV2 and TRBJ2-1, is EPEVTQTPSHQVTQMGQEVILRCVPISNHLYFYWYRQILGQKVEFLVSFYNNEISEKSEIFDDQFSVERPDGSNFTLKIRSTKLEDSAMYFCASSGENEQFFGPGTRLTVL.

The chain employs TRBV12-3 or TRBV12-4 and TRBJ2-5, with TRBD2 as a possible D gene (7 bases). This CDR3 has 13 amino acids. V was clipped by 3 bases and J by 6 bases, with 11 bases between them. CDR3 amino acids: CASSFVGGQTQYF. In nucleotides, the CDR3 is TGTGCCAGCAGTTTCGTGGGGGGGCAGACCCAGTACTTC.

Only one count was recorded for this clone. The gene calls are TRBV27 and TRBJ2-1, with a possible D match to TRBD2 (6 bases). Per germline, CDR1 MNHEY and CDR2 SMNVEV (reference sequence). There are 15 residues in the CDR3. The V end was cut by 5 bases, the J end by 3 bases, with 14 bases between. The CDR3 nucleotides read TGTGCCAGCAGTCCCACTAGCCCGAACTACAATGAGCAGTTCTTC. Protein sequence: CASSPTSPNYNEQFF.

The rearrangement uses TRBV7-8 and TRBJ1-2; 8 bases fit TRBD1. The CDR3 sequence is 15 residues long. V shed 2 bases and J 2 bases; nucleotides not matched to a gene: 4. In germline, CDR1 is SGHVS, CDR2 FQNEAQ. CDR3 sequence: CASSLRQGWNYGYTF. The CDR3 bases are TGTGCCAGCAGCTTACGACAGGGGTGGAACTATGGCTACACCTTC.

V is TRBV5-6 and J is TRBJ1-2; 7 nucleotides match TRBD1. The CDR3 length is 16 residues. The germline V gene encodes CDR1 SGHDT and CDR2 YYEEEE. Unmatched junction bases numbered 6, after V lost 0 bases and J lost 1 base. CDR3 in DNA: TGTGCCAGCAGCTTGGCCGGGACAGAACATAACTATGGCTACACCTTC. Amino acid sequence: CASSLAGTEHNYGYTF.

The chain has TRBV7-9 and TRBJ1-6; 8 bases line up with TRBD1. Looked up from germline, CDR1 is SEHNR and CDR2 is FQNEAQ (reference sequence). With 5 bases clipped from V and 6 bases from J, the junction kept 3 bases outside the gene matches. This CDR3 has 14 residues. DNA of the CDR3: TGTGCCAGCAGCGGCAGGGGGCTTAATTCACCCCTCCACTTT. Residues: CASSGRGLNSPLHF. The full variable domain, with the rest looked up from reference TRBV7-9 and TRBJ1-6, is DTGVSQNPRHKITKRGQNVTFRCDPISEHNRLYWYRQTLGQGPEFLTYFQNEAQLEKSRLLSDRFSAERPKGSFSTLEIQRTEQGDSAMYLCASSGRGLNSPLHFGNGTRLTVT.

The chain links TRBV5-6 to TRBJ2-2; tentative D call: TRBD2 (6 bases). Germline values: CDR1 SGHDT, CDR2 YYEEEE. The length of the CDR3 is 14 residues. V dropped 0 bases and J dropped 6 bases, with 9 bases sitting between them. In DNA, the CDR3 is TGTGCCAGCAGCTTGGGCAGGGAGGCCGGGGAGCTGTTTTTT. Protein: CASSLGREAGELFF.

The rearrangement uses TRBV5-1 and TRBJ2-6, with a possible D match to TRBD2 (5 bases). The length of the CDR3 is 14 residues. The germline V gene has CDR1 SGHRS and CDR2 YFSETQ. V was shortened by 6 bases and J by 1 base, with 8 bases between the two germline ends. In nucleotides, the CDR3 is TGCGCCAGCAAGGACTCGTCTGGGGCCAACGTCCTGACTTTC. Its translation: CASKDSSGANVLTF.

The V call is TRBV3-1 (or the pseudogene TRBV3-2), the J call TRBJ2-3; tentative D call: TRBD2 (6 bases). Trimming removed 3 bases at V and 3 bases at J, with 10 bases between. From germline, CDR1 is LGHDT and CDR2 YNNKEL (reference sequence). The CDR3 runs 14 residues. The DNA for the CDR3 is TGTGCCAGCAGCCAGGGGGGTCAAACAGATACGCAGTATTTT. As protein: CASSQGGQTDTQYF.

The chain combines TRBV28 with TRBJ2-1, with TRBD2 as a possible D gene (6 bases). Germline loops: CDR1 MDHEN, CDR2 SYDVKM. The CDR3 totals 14 residues. V was trimmed by 5 bases and J by 6 bases, leaving 14 bases between them. The CDR3 is CASSLLSGGNEQFF. CDR3 DNA: TGTGCCAGCAGTCTCCTCTCCGGGGGCAATGAGCAGTTCTTC.

This clone turned up a few times. CDR3 nucleotides: TGTGCCAGCAGCTTCTCGACTAGCCCAGAGACCCAGTACTTC. Its translation is CASSFSTSPETQYF. The rearrangement uses TRBV11-2 and TRBJ2-5, with 7 bases that match TRBD2. The CDR3 spans 14 residues. V shed 3 bases, J shed 4 bases, and the junction held 5 bases outside the gene matches. In germline, CDR1 is SGHAT, CDR2 FQNNGV.

V is TRBV7-9 and J is TRBJ2-7; 9 nucleotides agree with TRBD1. This CDR3 has 14 amino acids. The junction had 7 bases not matched to a gene; V was cut back by 5 bases and J by 5 bases. The germline V gene encodes CDR1 SEHNR and CDR2 FQNEAQ (reference sequence). CDR3 region: CASSGWDRVDEQYF. CDR3 sequence (DNA): TGTGCCAGCAGCGGGTGGGACAGGGTCGACGAGCAGTACTTC.

This chain connects TRBV5-1 to TRBJ2-5; D might be TRBD1 (6 bases). This CDR3 spans 12 amino acids. Per the germline V gene, CDR1 is SGHRS and CDR2 is YFSETQ. V was pared by 2 bases and J by 4 bases, with 6 bases between. In nucleotides, the CDR3 is TGCGCCAGCAGCTTCAGGGGAGAGACCCAGTACTTC. It yields the protein CASSFRGETQYF.

This chain connects TRBV4-2 to TRBJ1-4; 9 nucleotides match TRBD1. The germline V gene has CDR1 LGHNA and CDR2 YNFKEQ. V trimming: 4 bases; J trimming: 7 bases; junction bases outside the gene matches: 4. The CDR3 has 14 residues. The CDR3 is CASSLDRGTEKLFF. CDR3 nucleotides: TGTGCCAGCAGCCTGGACAGGGGTACTGAAAAACTGTTTTTT.

V gene TRBV19 combines with J gene TRBJ1-5; 7 bases are a match to TRBD1. Germline CDR1 is LNHDA and CDR2 is SQIVND (reference sequence). V was clipped by 1 base and J by 0 bases; unmatched bases: 6. CDR3 length: 17 amino acids. CDR3 DNA: TGTGCCAGTAGTATAGGCGGGACAGCCTATAGCAATCAGCCCCAGCATTTT. Its protein is CASSIGGTAYSNQPQHF.

The J gene is TRBJ2-3, the V gene TRBV27, with 8 bases aligning to TRBD1. Germline V gene lookup returns CDR1 MNHEY and CDR2 SMNVEV (reference sequence). The V gene end was trimmed by 7 bases and the J gene end by 4 bases; junction bases not matched to a gene: 7. The CDR3 is 14 residues long. For the CDR3, the DNA is TGTGCCAGCACTGACAGGGGCCCCGCAGATACGCAGTATTTT. This sequence encodes CASTDRGPADTQYF.

The chain joins TRBV6-2 or TRBV6-3 to TRBJ2-3; D remains unclear. The germline V gene has CDR1 MNHEY and CDR2 SVGEGT. V lost 3 bases, J lost 2 bases, and 12 bases lay in between. CDR3 length equals 15 residues. The CDR3 region has the DNA TGTGCCAGCAGTTATACGGTGGGCTCCACAGATACGCAGTATTTT. Protein sequence: CASSYTVGSTDTQYF.

Sample share makes this clone medium-sized (0.01 to 0.1%). In the same sample, other DNA sequences code for this CDR3. The chain employs TRBV28 and TRBJ1-5; D unresolved. The CDR3 has 14 amino acids. Germline-derived CDR1 and CDR2 are MDHEN and SYDVKM. The V gene lost 4 bases and the J gene lost 0 bases, with 7 bases spanning the gap. The CDR3 DNA reads TGTGCCAGCAGTTCAGGCTATAGCAATCAGCCCCAGCATTTT. It codes for CASSSGYSNQPQHF.

The chain is built from TRBV6-5 and TRBJ1-2; D is unclear. V lost 5 bases and J 0 bases, leaving 13 bases between the germline ends. CDR3 length: 15 residues. Germline V CDR1 and CDR2: MNHEY, SVGAGI. The CDR3 reads CASSPTPSSNYGYTF. In DNA form, the CDR3 reads TGTGCCAGCAGTCCGACACCTTCTTCTAACTATGGCTACACCTTC.

CDR3 nucleotides: TGTGCCAGTAGTATTCTCGGGGGAGGTCGTGACGAGCAGTACTTC. Encoded protein: CASSILGGGRDEQYF. The rearrangement links TRBV19 to TRBJ2-7; tentative D call: TRBD2 (6 bases). This CDR3 has 15 residues. V lost 3 bases to trimming and J lost 5 bases, with 17 bases between them. The germline V gene has CDR1 LNHDA and CDR2 SQIVND (reference sequence).